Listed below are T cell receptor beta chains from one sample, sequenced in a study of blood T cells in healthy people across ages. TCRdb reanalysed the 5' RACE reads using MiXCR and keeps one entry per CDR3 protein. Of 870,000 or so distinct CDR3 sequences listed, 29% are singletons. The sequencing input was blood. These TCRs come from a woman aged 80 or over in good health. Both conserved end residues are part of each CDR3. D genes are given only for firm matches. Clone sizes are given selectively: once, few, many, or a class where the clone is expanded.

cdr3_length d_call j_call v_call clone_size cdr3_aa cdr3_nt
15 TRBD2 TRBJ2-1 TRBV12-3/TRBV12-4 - CASSLTSGGAGGQFF TGTGCCAGCAGCTTGACTAGCGGGGGGGCAGGTGGGCAGTTCTTC
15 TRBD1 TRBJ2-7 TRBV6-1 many CASSDFWTGPYEQYF TGTGCCAGCAGTGATTTCTGGACAGGCCCCTACGAGCAGTACTTC
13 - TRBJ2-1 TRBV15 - CATSGDQSNEQFF TGTGCCACCAGCGGAGATCAGAGCAATGAGCAGTTCTTC
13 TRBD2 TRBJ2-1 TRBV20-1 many CSARETSGGVQFF TGCAGTGCTAGAGAGACTAGCGGGGGGGTGCAGTTCTTC
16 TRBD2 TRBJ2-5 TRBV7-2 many CASSPSRAGGQETQYF TGTGCCAGCAGCCCTAGTCGGGCGGGGGGCCAAGAGACCCAGTACTTC
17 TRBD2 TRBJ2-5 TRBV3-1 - CASSQPALAGGYNEQYF TGTGCCAGCAGCCAACCTGCACTAGCGGGGGGCTACAATGAGCAGTACTTC
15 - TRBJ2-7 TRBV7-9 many CASSLVRKQDDEQYF TGTGCCAGCAGCTTAGTTAGGAAACAGGACGACGAGCAGTACTTC
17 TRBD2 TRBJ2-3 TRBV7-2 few CASSFLGRGTSTDTQYF TGTGCCAGCAGTTTCCTGGGGCGGGGGACTAGCACAGATACGCAGTATTTT
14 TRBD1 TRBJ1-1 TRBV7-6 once CASSHRGRRTEAFF TGTGCCAGCAGCCACAGGGGGCGCCGGACTGAAGCTTTCTTT
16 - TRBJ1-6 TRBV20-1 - CSAGDRSFLIGSPLHF TGCAGTGCTGGAGATCGGTCGTTCCTTATAGGGTCACCCCTCCACTTT
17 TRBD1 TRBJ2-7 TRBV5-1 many CASSSEPGQRSSYEQYF TGCGCCAGCAGCTCGGAACCGGGACAGCGTTCCTCCTACGAGCAGTACTTC
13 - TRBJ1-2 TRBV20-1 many CSARQEANYGYTF TGCAGTGCGCGACAGGAAGCTAACTATGGCTACACCTTC
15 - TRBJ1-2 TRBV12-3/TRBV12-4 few CASSLFPRGRYGYTF TGTGCCAGCAGTTTATTCCCCAGGGGCCGCTATGGCTACACCTTC
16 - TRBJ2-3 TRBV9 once CACSVGGGKGADTQYF TGTGCCTGCAGCGTAGGTGGTGGGAAGGGCGCAGATACGCAGTATTTT
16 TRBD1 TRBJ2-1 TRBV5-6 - CTSSSTTGTAINEQFF TGTACCAGCAGCTCGACCACCGGGACAGCGATCAATGAGCAGTTCTTC
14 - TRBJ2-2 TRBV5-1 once CASSITGSTGELFF TGCGCCAGCAGCATCACAGGGTCCACCGGGGAGCTGTTTTTT